These T cell receptor beta chains were read from a single sample in a study of identical twins. TCRdb re-called the 5' RACE reads through MiXCR, storing one row per CDR3 protein. This sample yields 500,000 to 600,000 distinct CDR3 sequences, of which 20% to 25% are seen a single time; under 0.95% belongs to the top ten. These data also featured in a second study, about T cells expressing NK-cell markers.

The sequenced sample was CD4+ T cells sorted from blood. All receptors come from a woman between 18 and 30 years old in good health. The conserved cysteine and the conserved F or W are not part of the CDR3 here. The order of the fields is V gene, D gene, J gene, CDR3 protein. A D gene is named only where the DNA matches it firmly.

TRBV20-1,-,TRBJ2-3,SAAGGGRELTDTQY
TRBV10-3,TRBD1,TRBJ2-7,AISESGTGSYEQY
TRBV6-1,-,TRBJ1-3,ASSVTGTPSGNTIY
TRBV5-1,-,TRBJ1-1,ASTPQTANTEAF
TRBV12-3/TRBV12-4,TRBD2,TRBJ2-2,ASSQAGALGTGELF
TRBV20-1,-,TRBJ1-6,SAREVRDNSPLH
TRBV6-1,-,TRBJ2-3,ASSPSRGTFTDTQY
TRBV5-8,-,TRBJ2-5,ASSLGTSPGEETQY
TRBV10-3,TRBD2,TRBJ2-5,AISAGLEVVTQY
TRBV10-3,-,TRBJ2-3,AISESAIHTQY
TRBV20-1,TRBD1,TRBJ1-1,SARVGTAPLNTEAF
TRBV10-2,-,TRBJ2-3,ASTRRAASPTDTQY
TRBV5-1,-,TRBJ1-1,ASSLMTDMNTEAF
TRBV12-3/TRBV12-4,-,TRBJ2-2,ASRRIYTGELF
TRBV6-1,-,TRBJ2-7,ASSRLLGFSYEQY
TRBV27,-,TRBJ2-3,ASSWTRRTDTQY
TRBV15,TRBD1,TRBJ1-1,ATSSTDRAVMNTEAF
TRBV7-2,-,TRBJ2-7,ASSLYKAYEQY
TRBV5-6,TRBD1,TRBJ2-7,ASSRATGGQLHEQY
TRBV18,-,TRBJ1-6,ASSPGSPLH
TRBV6-2/TRBV6-3,-,TRBJ2-7,ASRFPPGGKAYEQY
TRBV7-2,TRBD2,TRBJ2-5,ASSPIGSGRTETQY
TRBV7-9,-,TRBJ1-1,ASSLDRSNTEAF
TRBV20-1,-,TRBJ2-7,SARSQVNEQY